The 5 T cell receptor beta chains below come from one sample, sequenced in a study of blood T cell repertoires in COVID-19. Profiled with immunoSEQ multiplex PCR; TCRdb holds only in-frame clones, not every one. The table lists roughly 250,000 clones, approximately 91% of them singletons. What was sequenced was PBMCs or T cells enriched from blood (not recorded which). The receptors stem from a woman aged 35 to 49 with acute COVID-19.

V usage is TRBV25-1 and J usage is TRBJ2-1, with D maybe TRBD2 (5 bases). V was shortened by 4 bases and J by 1 base, with 11 bases between the two germline ends. The CDR3 contains 15 residues. Germline V gene sequence: CDR1 MGHDK, CDR2 SYGVNS. For the CDR3, the DNA is TGTGCCAGCAGTGTAGCGAAGACGTCCTACAATGAGCAGTTCTTC. It codes for CASSVAKTSYNEQFF.

The rearrangement links TRBV7-9 to TRBJ2-5, with 8 bases matching TRBD1. Per germline, CDR1 SEHNR and CDR2 FQNEAQ (reference sequence). V lost 0 bases to trimming and J lost 2 bases; unmatched junction nucleotides: 5. The CDR3 covers 16 residues. This chain's CDR3 is CASSLAAGGEQETQYF. The CDR3 coding sequence is TGTGCCAGCAGCTTAGCAGCAGGGGGCGAGCAAGAGACCCAGTACTTC.

The chain employs TRBV6-2 or TRBV6-3 and TRBJ1-1; D is unclear. V lost 4 bases, J lost 5 bases, and 14 bases lay in between. Germline V gene lookup returns CDR1 MNHEY and CDR2 SVGEGT. This CDR3 is 14 amino acids long. The CDR3 is CASSSNGILTEAFF. CDR3 bases: TGTGCCAGCAGTTCTAACGGGATTTTGACTGAAGCTTTCTTT.

V usage is TRBV28 and J usage is TRBJ1-3, with D hard to call. V shed 4 bases and J shed 4 bases, with 17 bases lying between them. The CDR3 runs to 16 residues. Germline V lookup: CDR1 MDHEN, CDR2 SYDVKM. The CDR3 region is CASSSNDYTGGNTIYF. CDR3 sequence (DNA): TGTGCCAGCAGTTCCAACGACTACACCGGAGGAAACACCATATATTTT.

The chain links TRBV16 to TRBJ2-7; D may be TRBD1 (5 bases). V was shortened by 2 bases and J by 2 bases, with 10 bases between the two germline ends. The CDR3 consists of 14 residues. CDR1 is KGHSY, CDR2 FQNENV, per germline. CDR3 bases: TGTGCCAGCAGCCAAGGCAGGGTTGCCTACGAGCAGTACTTC. It yields the protein CASSQGRVAYEQYF.